Listed here are 17 T cell receptor beta chains from one sample, sequenced in a study of technical replicates of blood from a few donors. Sequenced by immunoSEQ multiplex PCR; TCRdb stores in-frame clones only, minus some. The sample has tens of thousands of clones, around 96% seen once. The sample taken for sequencing was T cells isolated from PBMCs. All receptors derive from a human donor in good health.

The V call is TRBV30, the J call TRBJ2-7; no clear D gene. This CDR3 comprises 12 residues. The ends were cut back, 3 bases at V and 2 bases at J, with 8 bases in the middle. CDR1 is GTSNPN, CDR2 SVGIG, per germline (reference sequence). CDR3 amino acids: CAWSGRTYEQYF. As DNA, the CDR3 is TGTGCCTGGAGCGGCAGGACCTACGAGCAGTACTTC.

The V gene is TRBV19, the J gene TRBJ2-1; 8 bases map to TRBD2. Germline V lookup: CDR1 LNHDA, CDR2 SQIVND (reference sequence). This CDR3 is built from 14 residues. The V and J ends lost 4 bases and 10 bases, in that order; junction bases with no gene match: 9. The CDR3 DNA reads as TGTGCCAGTAGTAGAGCGGGAGTTGCGGGCGAGCAGTTCTTC. Translated: CASSRAGVAGEQFF.

This clone was counted a single time. The chain links TRBV2 to TRBJ1-1; no definite D call. V was pared by 4 bases and J by 9 bases, with 9 bases between. The CDR3 runs 11 residues. Germline-derived CDR1 and CDR2 are SNHLY and FYNNEI. CDR3 amino acids: CASSVSEKAFF. CDR3 sequence (DNA): TGTGCCAGCAGTGTGTCAGAAAAAGCTTTCTTT.

The rearrangement links TRBV9 to TRBJ2-1; 11 bases map to TRBD2. CDR3 size: 15 residues. CDR1 and CDR2 from the germline V gene are SGDLS and YYNGEE. V was clipped by 0 bases and J by 10 bases; unmatched bases: 6. The chain's CDR3 is CASSVVLAGDGEQFF. CDR3 DNA sequence: TGTGCCAGCAGCGTAGTACTAGCGGGAGATGGGGAGCAGTTCTTC.

V and J are TRBV4-1 and TRBJ2-1, with D unclear. This CDR3 is built from 16 residues. V shed 1 base and J shed 6 bases, with 16 bases lying between them. Germline V gene data show CDR1 as MGHRA and CDR2 as YSYEKL. CDR3 DNA sequence: TGCGCCAGCAGCCAAGTTTTCCTATCCCCATCCAATGAGCAGTTCTTC. As protein: CASSQVFLSPSNEQFF.

The sample holds one count of this clone. The gene calls are TRBV19 and TRBJ2-2; 9 nucleotides align to TRBD2. The CDR3 length is 16 residues. Trimming removed 4 bases from V and 4 bases from J; junction bases left unmatched: 7. The germline gives CDR1 LNHDA, CDR2 SQIVND (reference sequence). In nucleotides, the CDR3 is TGTGCCAGTAGTAGGCGGGAGGGCCTAATCACCGGGGAGCTGTTTTTT. Translating it yields CASSRREGLITGELFF.

The chain couples TRBV7-2 to TRBJ1-2; D is possibly TRBD1 (6 bases). CDR3 length: 14 residues. Germline CDR1 SGHTA, CDR2 FQGNSA. Trimming removed 4 bases from V and 4 bases from J, with 13 bases in between. This CDR3 reads CASSSRTGIYGYTF. In DNA, the CDR3 is TGTGCCAGCAGCTCACGAACAGGGATCTATGGCTACACCTTC.

This chain joins TRBV18 and TRBJ2-1; 10 bases agree with TRBD2. After removal of 6 bases from V and 16 bases from J, the junction contained 15 bases not matched to a gene. Looked up from germline, CDR1 is KGHSH and CDR2 is LQKENI. The CDR3 extends over 14 amino acids. This chain's CDR3 is CASSPGTSASDRFF. In DNA form, the CDR3 reads TGTGCCAGCTCCCCCGGGACTAGCGCCTCTGATCGATTCTTC.

CDR3 sequence reads: CASSQDRNQPQHF. As DNA, the CDR3 is TGTGCCAGCTCACAAGACAGGAATCAGCCCCAGCATTTT. The V call is TRBV18, the J call TRBJ1-5, with D perhaps TRBD1 (6 bases). In germline, CDR1 is KGHSH, CDR2 LQKENI. V lost 4 bases, J lost 4 bases, and 8 bases lay in between. This CDR3 region has 13 residues.

The chain has TRBV6-5 and TRBJ1-2, with D tentatively TRBD1 (6 bases). In germline, CDR1 is MNHEY, CDR2 SVGAGI. V was cut by 6 bases and J by 4 bases, with 18 bases left in between. The CDR3 runs to 15 residues. The CDR3 loop reads CASRAPGQRTYGYTF. For the CDR3, the DNA is TGTGCCAGCAGAGCTCCGGGACAAAGGACCTATGGCTACACCTTC.

V and J are TRBV28 and TRBJ2-1; 11 bases match TRBD2. V shed 10 bases and J 4 bases; nucleotides not matched to a gene: 9. The CDR3 is made up of 15 amino acids. Germline loops: CDR1 MDHEN, CDR2 SYDVKM. CDR3 protein: CAIAVGTSGYNEQFF. The DNA of the CDR3 is TGTGCCATCGCCGTCGGGACTAGCGGATACAATGAGCAGTTCTTC.

This chain joins TRBV9 and TRBJ2-1; a weak D match, TRBD1 (5 bases). The V and J ends lost 4 bases and 2 bases respectively, with 13 bases between them. Germline assignment: CDR1 SGDLS and CDR2 YYNGEE. This CDR3 has 15 amino acids. CDR3 sequence reads: CASSPRQGPYNEQFF. The DNA for the CDR3 is TGTGCCAGCAGCCCTCGTCAGGGCCCCTACAATGAGCAGTTCTTC.

This clone appeared once. This rearrangement joins TRBV7-9 to TRBJ2-1, with 9 bases fitting TRBD2. The ends lost 4 bases at V and 9 bases at J; junction bases unmatched: 10. The length of the CDR3 is 15 residues. Germline V gene data show CDR1 as SEHNR and CDR2 as FQNEAQ (reference sequence). The CDR3 nucleotides are TGTGCCAGCAGCTGGCCACCGGGACTAGCCGGTGAGCAGTTCTTC. Its protein product is CASSWPPGLAGEQFF.

J is TRBJ1-3 and V is TRBV7-2, with a tentative D call TRBD1 (6 bases). The CDR3 covers 15 residues. Per the germline V gene, CDR1 is SGHTA and CDR2 is FQGNSA. The V end lost 1 base, the J end lost 4 bases, and 11 bases lay between the germline ends. DNA of the CDR3: TGTGCCAGCAGCTTAGGGGCAGGGGACGGAAACACCATATATTTT. Encoded protein: CASSLGAGDGNTIYF.

This clone appeared once. This chain links TRBV6-5 with TRBJ2-7, with D perhaps matching TRBD1 (6 bases). Trimming removed 10 bases at V and 6 bases at J, with 13 bases between. Germline values: CDR1 MNHEY, CDR2 SVGAGI. The CDR3 is 11 amino acids. CDR3 DNA sequence: TGTGCCACCGAACAGGGAAGCGAGCAGTACTTC. It codes for CATEQGSEQYF.

This clone was detected a few times. Here the CDR3 reads CASSLDSGGRGYTF. The CDR3 DNA is TGTGCCAGCAGCTTAGATTCAGGGGGTCGGGGCTACACCTTC. This rearrangement joins TRBV11-2 to TRBJ1-2; 7 bases agree with TRBD1. CDR1 is SGHAT, CDR2 FQNNGV, per germline. J gave up 8 bases and V 0 bases, and 6 bases lay outside the gene matches. This CDR3 has 14 amino acids.

The chain combines TRBV29-1 with TRBJ1-1; 7 bases map to TRBD1. Germline values: CDR1 SQVTM, CDR2 ANQGSEA. The CDR3 extends over 13 amino acids. V was clipped by 3 bases and J by 4 bases; unmatched bases: 5. The DNA of the CDR3 is TGCAGCGTTGAGGCAGGGGGTGGCACTGAAGCTTTCTTT. Translated: CSVEAGGGTEAFF. Together with reference TRBV29-1 and TRBJ1-1, the CDR3 gives the full variable domain: SAVISQKPSRDICQRGTSLTIQCQVDSQVTMMFWYRQQPGQSLTLIATANQGSEATYESGFVIDKFPISRPNLTFSTLTVSNMSPEDSSIYLCSVEAGGGTEAFFGQGTRLTVV.